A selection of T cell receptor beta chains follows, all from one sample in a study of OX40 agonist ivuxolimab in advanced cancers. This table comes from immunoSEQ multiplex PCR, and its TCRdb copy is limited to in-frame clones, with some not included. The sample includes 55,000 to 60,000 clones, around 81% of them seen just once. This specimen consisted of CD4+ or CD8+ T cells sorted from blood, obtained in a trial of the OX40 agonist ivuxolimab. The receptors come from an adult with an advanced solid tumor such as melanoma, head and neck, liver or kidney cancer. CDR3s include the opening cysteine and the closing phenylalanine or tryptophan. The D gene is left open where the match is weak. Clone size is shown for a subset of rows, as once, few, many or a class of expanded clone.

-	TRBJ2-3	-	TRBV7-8	CASSRTRLTDTQYF	TGTGCCAGCAGCCGTACTCGACTAACAGATACGCAGTATTTT
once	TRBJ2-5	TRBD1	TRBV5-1	CASSRQGLETQYF	TGCGCCAGCAGCAGACAGGGGCTAGAGACCCAGTACTTC
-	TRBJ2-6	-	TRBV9	CASSRRVDGANVLTF	TGTGCCAGCAGTAGAAGGGTTGATGGGGCCAACGTCCTGACTTTC
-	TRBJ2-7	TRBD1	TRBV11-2	CASSRDRVNEQYF	TGTGCCAGCAGCCGAGACAGGGTGAACGAGCAGTACTTC
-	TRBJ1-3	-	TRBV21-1	CASSQTVGNTIYF	TGTGCCAGCAGTCAGACAGTAGGAAACACCATATATTTT
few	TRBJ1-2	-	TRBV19	CASSWGSDGYTF	TGTGCCAGTAGTTGGGGGAGTGATGGCTACACCTTC
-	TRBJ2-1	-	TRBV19	CASSISAGRDEQFF	TGTGCCAGTAGTATATCGGCAGGGCGAGATGAGCAGTTCTTC
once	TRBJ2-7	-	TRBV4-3	CASSRSSPSAEQYF	TGCGCCAGCAGCCGAAGTTCACCGTCTGCCGAGCAGTACTTC
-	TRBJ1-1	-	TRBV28	CASNTPGLNTEAFF	TGTGCCAGCAATACTCCGGGGTTGAACACTGAAGCTTTCTTT
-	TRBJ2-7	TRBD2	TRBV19	CASSIVPSGRAFYEQYF	TGTGCCAGTAGTATAGTCCCTAGCGGGAGGGCCTTCTACGAGCAGTACTTC
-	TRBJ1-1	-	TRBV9	CASSVRGGTEAFF	TGTGCCAGCAGCGTAAGGGGGGGCACTGAAGCTTTCTTT